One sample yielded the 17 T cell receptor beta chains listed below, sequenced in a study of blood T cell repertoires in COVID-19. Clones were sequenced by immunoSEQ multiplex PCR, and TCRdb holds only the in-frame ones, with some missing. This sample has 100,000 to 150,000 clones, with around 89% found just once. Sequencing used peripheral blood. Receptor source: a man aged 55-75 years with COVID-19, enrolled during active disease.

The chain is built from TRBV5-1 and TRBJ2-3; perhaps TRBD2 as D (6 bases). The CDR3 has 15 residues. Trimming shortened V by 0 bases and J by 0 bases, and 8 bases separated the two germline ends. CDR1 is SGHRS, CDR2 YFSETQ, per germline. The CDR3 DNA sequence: TGCGCCAGCAGCTTGGGCGGGATAAGCACAGATACGCAGTATTTT. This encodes CASSLGGISTDTQYF.

The DNA of the CDR3 is TGTGCCAGCAGCCAAGTAGGGGACAGGGTGAACACTGAAGCTTTCTTT. Its translation: CASSQVGDRVNTEAFF. V usage is TRBV3-1 (or the pseudogene TRBV3-2) and J usage is TRBJ1-1; 9 bases fit TRBD1. V lost 1 base, J lost 0 bases, and 3 bases stayed unmatched. Per germline, CDR1 LGHDT and CDR2 YNNKEL (reference sequence). This CDR3 is 16 amino acids long.

In DNA form, the CDR3 reads TGTGCCAGCAGCTTAGGCGGGGGAGGCTCGTACGAGCAGTACTTC. Amino acids: CASSLGGGGSYEQYF. The V and J genes are TRBV11-3 and TRBJ2-7; 7 nucleotides line up with TRBD2. CDR1 and CDR2 (germline): SGHNT, YENEEA. After removal of 1 base from V and 4 bases from J, the junction contained 7 bases not matched to a gene. This CDR3 comprises 15 residues. The complete variable domain, with remaining parts taken from reference TRBV11-3 and TRBJ2-7, reads EAGVVQSPRYKIIEKKQPVAFWCNPISGHNTLYWYLQNLGQGPELLIRYENEEAVDDSQLPKDRFSAERLKGVDSTLKIQPAELGDSAVYLCASSLGGGGSYEQYFGPGTRLTVT.

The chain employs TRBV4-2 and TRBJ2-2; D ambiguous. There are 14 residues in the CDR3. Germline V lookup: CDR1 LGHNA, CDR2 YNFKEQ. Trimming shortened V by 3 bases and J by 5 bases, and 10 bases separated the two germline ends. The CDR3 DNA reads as TGTGCCAGCAGCCATGGAGAACGGACCGGGGAGCTGTTTTTT. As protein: CASSHGERTGELFF.

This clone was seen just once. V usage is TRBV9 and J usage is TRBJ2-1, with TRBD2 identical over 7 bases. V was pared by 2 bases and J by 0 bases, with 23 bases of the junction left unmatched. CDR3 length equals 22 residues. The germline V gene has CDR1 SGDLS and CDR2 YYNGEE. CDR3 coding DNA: TGTGCCAGCAGCGTCCTGGAACCGGGACTACCTTCCCTAGGGGTCTCCTACAATGAGCAGTTCTTC. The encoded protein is CASSVLEPGLPSLGVSYNEQFF. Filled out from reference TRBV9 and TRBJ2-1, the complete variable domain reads DSGVTQTPKHLITATGQRVTLRCSPRSGDLSVYWYQQSLDQGLQFLIQYYNGEERAKGNILERFSAQQFPDLHSELNLSSLELGDSALYFCASSVLEPGLPSLGVSYNEQFFGPGTRLTVL.

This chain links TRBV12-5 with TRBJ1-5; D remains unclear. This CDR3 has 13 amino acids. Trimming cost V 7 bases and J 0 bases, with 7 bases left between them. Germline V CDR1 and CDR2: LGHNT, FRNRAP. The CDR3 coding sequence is TGTGCTAGTGCTCTTAATAGCAATCAGCCCCAGCATTTT. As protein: CASALNSNQPQHF.

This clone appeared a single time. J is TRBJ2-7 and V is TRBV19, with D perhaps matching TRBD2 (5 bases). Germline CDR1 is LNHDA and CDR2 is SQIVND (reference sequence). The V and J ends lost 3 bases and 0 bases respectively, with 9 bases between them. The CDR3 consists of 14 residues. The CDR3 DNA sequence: TGTGCCAGTAGTATTGGGGAGATCTCCTACGAGCAGTACTTC. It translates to CASSIGEISYEQYF. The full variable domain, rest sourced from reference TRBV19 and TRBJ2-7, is DGGITQSPKYLFRKEGQNVTLSCEQNLNHDAMYWYRQDPGQGLRLIYYSQIVNDFQKGDIAEGYSVSREKKESFPLTVTSAQKNPTAFYLCASSIGEISYEQYFGPGTRLTVT.

As DNA, the CDR3 is TGTGCCAGCATCCTCGGACAGACCGGGGAGCTGTTTTTT. As protein: CASILGQTGELFF. The V call is TRBV27, the J call TRBJ2-2; D possibly corresponds to TRBD1 (6 bases). Germline-derived CDR1 and CDR2 are MNHEY and SMNVEV (reference sequence). CDR3 size: 13 residues. Trimming shortened V by 7 bases and J by 5 bases, and 11 bases separated the two germline ends.

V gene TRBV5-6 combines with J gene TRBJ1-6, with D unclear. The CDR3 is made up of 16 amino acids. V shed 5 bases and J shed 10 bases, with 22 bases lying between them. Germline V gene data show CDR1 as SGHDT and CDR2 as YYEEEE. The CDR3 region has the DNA TGTGCCAGCAGTCTCCGGGATGGACGAACTGGCTCACCCCTCCACTTT. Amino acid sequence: CASSLRDGRTGSPLHF.

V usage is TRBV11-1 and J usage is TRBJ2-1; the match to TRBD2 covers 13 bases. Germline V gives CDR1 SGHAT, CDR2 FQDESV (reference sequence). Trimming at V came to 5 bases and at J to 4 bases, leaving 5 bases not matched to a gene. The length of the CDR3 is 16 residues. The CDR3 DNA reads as TGTGCCAGCAGCATTCCGGGACTAGCGGGGTACAATGAGCAGTTCTTC. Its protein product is CASSIPGLAGYNEQFF.

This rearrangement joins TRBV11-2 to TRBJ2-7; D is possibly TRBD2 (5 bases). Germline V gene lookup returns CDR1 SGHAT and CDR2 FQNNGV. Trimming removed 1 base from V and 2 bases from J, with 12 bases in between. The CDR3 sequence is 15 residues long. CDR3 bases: TGTGCCAGCAGCTTAGCTTCGGGGAGAACCTACGAGCAGTACTTC. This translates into CASSLASGRTYEQYF.

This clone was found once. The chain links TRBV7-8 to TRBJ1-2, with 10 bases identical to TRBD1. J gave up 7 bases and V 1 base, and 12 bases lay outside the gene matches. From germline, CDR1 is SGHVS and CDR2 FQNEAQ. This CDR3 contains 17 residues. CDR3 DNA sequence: TGTGCCAGCAGCTTAGGGGGAGGGGACAGGGGAGCGAGTGGCTACACCTTC. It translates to CASSLGGGDRGASGYTF.

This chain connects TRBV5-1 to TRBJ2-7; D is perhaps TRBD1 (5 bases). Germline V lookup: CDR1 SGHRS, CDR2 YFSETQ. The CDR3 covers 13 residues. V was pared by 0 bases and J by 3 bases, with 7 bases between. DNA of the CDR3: TGCGCCAGCAGCTTGGAGGGGCTCTACGAGCAGTACTTC. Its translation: CASSLEGLYEQYF.

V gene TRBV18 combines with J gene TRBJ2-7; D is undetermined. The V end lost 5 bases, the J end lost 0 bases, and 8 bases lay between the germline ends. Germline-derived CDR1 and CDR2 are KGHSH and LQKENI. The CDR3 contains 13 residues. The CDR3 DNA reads TGTGCCAGCTCAATCCAGGACTCCTACGAGCAGTACTTC. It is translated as CASSIQDSYEQYF.

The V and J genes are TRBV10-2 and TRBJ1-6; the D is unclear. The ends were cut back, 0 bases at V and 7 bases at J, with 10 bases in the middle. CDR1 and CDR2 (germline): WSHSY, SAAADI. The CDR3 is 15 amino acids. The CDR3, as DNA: TGCGCCAGCAGTGAGTCGGCCTCGAGGAATTCACCCCTCCACTTT. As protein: CASSESASRNSPLHF.

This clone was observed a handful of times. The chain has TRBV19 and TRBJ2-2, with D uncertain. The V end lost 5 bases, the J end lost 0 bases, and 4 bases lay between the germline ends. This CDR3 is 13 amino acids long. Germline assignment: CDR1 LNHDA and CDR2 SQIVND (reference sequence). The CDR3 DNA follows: TGTGCCAGTAGTTTCGCGAACACCGGGGAGCTGTTTTTT. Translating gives CASSFANTGELFF.

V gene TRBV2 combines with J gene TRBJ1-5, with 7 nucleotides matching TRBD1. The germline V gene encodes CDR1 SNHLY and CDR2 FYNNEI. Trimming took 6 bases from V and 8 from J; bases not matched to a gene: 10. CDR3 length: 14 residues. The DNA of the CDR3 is TGTGCCAGCAGCGGAGGAGGGGGCGCGAAGCCCCAGCATTTT. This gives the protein CASSGGGGAKPQHF.